This TCR beta chain was observed in a study of identical twins. Study-wide results and limits: Where out-of-frame alpha sequences were twin-shared, they showed excess low generation probability. Fewer insertions marked abundant cord blood beta clonotypes; young adult naive trended weakly, memory not at all.

On this clonotype itself: The antigen is undetermined.

Template switching added a universal primer binding site, and final cDNA carried unique molecular identifiers. TCRdb re-analysed the 5' RACE reads in MiXCR, keeping a single row per CDR3 protein. Among a few hundred thousand distinct CDR3 sequences listed, roughly 9% were seen once. This CDR3 spans 16 amino acids. Germline CDR1 is DFQATT and CDR2 is SNEGSKA (reference sequence). The junction had 9 bases not matched to a gene; V was cut back by 3 bases and J by 3 bases. Healthy Caucasians were all of the donors. This clonotype was obtained from a woman aged 45-65 years in good health. Sequenced material: naive T cells sorted from blood. The rearrangement links TRBV20-1 to TRBJ2-1; the match to TRBD2 covers 9 bases. As DNA, the CDR3 is TGCAGTGCTAGGGGCCGACTAGCGGCAGACTACAATGAGCAGTTCTTC. This codes for CSARGRLAADYNEQFF.